This TCR beta chain derives from a study of blood T cell repertoires in COVID-19. Overall study context: The United States, Italy and Spain provided the acute and convalescent COVID-19 samples. Sample material is recorded as cDNA or gDNA derived from T cells, B-cell-depleted T cells, or PBMCs.

Per the study methods: It was from reference gene primer amplification that nucleated cell counts were estimated. Some clones are missing from TCRdb's copy, which holds only in-frame ones; the method was immunoSEQ multiplex PCR. From that table come the V and J calls and clone size; the DNA was used to work out D and trimming. The sample shows about 140,000 clones, around 90% of them seen only once. The CDR3 length is 15 residues. Germline values: CDR1 MNHEY, CDR2 SVGAGI. V lost 4 bases and J 9 bases, leaving 19 bases between the germline ends. This clone was detected many times. Sequenced input: peripheral blood. The receptor's source is a human donor in a cohort sampled during active COVID-19. The rearrangement uses TRBV6-5 and TRBJ2-1; D gene unclear. The CDR3 DNA is TGTGCCAGCAGTTCCCAGCCCTGGCTGGCAGGTGAGCAGTTCTTC. Its protein product is CASSSQPWLAGEQFF.